The 18 T cell receptor beta chains in this list originate from one sample, sequenced in a study of Graves' ophthalmopathy and Graves' hyperthyroidism (dated by TCRdb to the late 2010s). Data came from an Illumina HiSeq 2000. For repertoire sequencing, TCR beta CDR3 regions were amplified from RNA transcripts. HTBI primers and the Qiagen OneStep RT-PCR kit were used in a first-round RT-PCR, which was followed by a second-round multiplex PCR, size selection and purification. Through fastp at Q25 and MiXCR, TCRdb rebuilt clones from the public reads, retaining in-frame beta chains. Every entry covers one CDR3 protein and lists the most common genes and DNA from its rows. This sample holds about 620,000 distinct CDR3 sequences; about 20% were observed only once. The ten largest make up roughly 6.9% of the sample. The sequenced sample was peripheral blood. The receptors here all came from a woman aged 18-35 years with stable Graves' hyperthyroidism. Some clones in this sample may be carry-over from other donors' samples. Donor details come from another sample of the same person, matched by shared clones.

This clonotype was detected many times. V and J are TRBV19 and TRBJ2-5, with TRBD2 identical over 9 bases. V trimming: 1 base; J trimming: 2 bases; junction bases outside the gene matches: 11. The CDR3 has 18 amino acids. Germline CDR1 is LNHDA and CDR2 is SQIVND (reference sequence). The CDR3 DNA sequence: TGTGCCAGTAGTATAGTGGTCACGGGACTAGCTGAACAAGAGACCCAGTACTTC. Its protein is CASSIVVTGLAEQETQYF.

The chain combines TRBV30 with TRBJ1-1, with D unresolved. The CDR3 has 11 residues. Germline V gene sequence: CDR1 GTSNPN, CDR2 SVGIG (reference sequence). Trimming pared 3 bases from V and 7 bases from J, leaving 9 bases between. In DNA form, the CDR3 reads TGTGCCTGGAGCCGGACCGTTGAAGCTTTCTTT. Protein sequence: CAWSRTVEAFF. Combining the CDR3 with reference TRBV30 and TRBJ1-1 gives the whole variable domain SQTIHQWPATLVQPVGSPLSLECTVEGTSNPNLYWYRQAAGRGLQLLFYSVGIGQISSEVPQNLSASRPQDRQFILSSKKLLLSDSGFYLCAWSRTVEAFFGQGTRLTVV.

The V call is TRBV20-1, the J call TRBJ2-2; D is unresolved. Trimming removed 6 bases from V and 4 bases from J, with 15 bases in between. The CDR3 has 14 residues. From germline, CDR1 is DFQATT and CDR2 SNEGSKA (reference sequence). CDR3 DNA sequence: TGCAGTGCCCTGCCGGGTTCGGGCACCGGGGAGCTGTTTTTT. Translating it yields CSALPGSGTGELFF.

This clonotype was detected many times. V gene TRBV30 combines with J gene TRBJ1-1; maybe TRBD1 (5 bases). V was shortened by 3 bases and J by 7 bases, with 18 bases between the two germline ends. Germline lookup yields CDR1 GTSNPN and CDR2 SVGIG (reference sequence). CDR3 length: 14 residues. The CDR3 spells CAWSTSDIYLEAFF. The CDR3 nucleotides read TGTGCCTGGAGCACCTCGGACATATACCTTGAAGCTTTCTTT.

The genes are TRBV7-9 and TRBJ1-1; D gene unclear. The V end lost 7 bases, the J end lost 13 bases, and 25 bases lay between the germline ends. The germline V gene has CDR1 SEHNR and CDR2 FQNEAQ (reference sequence). This CDR3 comprises 14 residues. CDR3 sequence reads: CASTLPGVLSSGFF. CDR3 bases: TGTGCCAGCACCCTCCCTGGAGTCCTCAGTTCGGGTTTCTTT.

The rearrangement links TRBV6-2 or TRBV6-3 to TRBJ1-5; the D gene is possibly TRBD1 (5 bases). The CDR3 sequence is 13 residues long. CDR1 is MNHEY and CDR2 is SVGEGT in the germline V gene. V lost 7 bases to trimming and J lost 4 bases, with 11 bases between them. The CDR3 DNA reads as TGTGCCAGCACCCCGACAGAAAATCAGCCCCAGCATTTT. As protein: CASTPTENQPQHF.

Only a few counts were recorded for this clonotype. This may be a read error, as it is one base from a much larger clone. The chain is built from TRBV10-3 and TRBJ2-7, with 10 bases identical to TRBD2. Germline V CDR1 and CDR2: ENHRY, SYGVKD. With V trimmed by 0 bases and J by 6 bases, 14 bases remained unmatched. The CDR3 spans 18 residues. The CDR3 nucleotides are TGTGCCATCAGTGAGTCGAGCCTAGCGGGAGTCGCCTCAGGCGAGCAGTACTTC. Its protein is CAISESSLAGVASGEQYF.

A note on this clonotype: The CDR3 does not end in the conserved phenylalanine or tryptophan, so this is likely a read error. The chain links TRBV12-3 or TRBV12-4 to TRBJ1-1, with D possibly matching TRBD1 (6 bases). V lost 9 bases, J lost 2 bases, and 16 bases lay in between. The CDR3 is 14 amino acids. The CDR3 spells CASSLQGLNTEAFL. The CDR3 coding sequence is TGTGCCAGTTCCTTACAGGGTCTAAACACTGAAGCTTTCCTT.

The table lists this clonotype with many counts. The chain recombines TRBV19 with TRBJ1-1; possibly TRBD1 for D (5 bases). In germline, CDR1 is LNHDA, CDR2 SQIVND (reference sequence). With 0 bases removed from V and 5 bases from J, the gap between germline ends came to 7 bases. The CDR3 length is 13 residues. This CDR3 is CASSIDTGTEAFF. CDR3 DNA: TGTGCCAGTAGTATAGATACAGGTACTGAAGCTTTCTTT.

This clonotype was seen repeatedly, ten times or more. The rearrangement links TRBV3-1 to TRBJ1-1, with D tentatively TRBD1 (5 bases). Looked up from germline, CDR1 is LGHDT and CDR2 is YNNKEL (reference sequence). The CDR3 length is 15 residues. V dropped 5 bases and J dropped 1 base, with 14 bases sitting between them. The CDR3 loop reads CASSYRTKKNTEAFF. The CDR3 region has the DNA TGTGCCAGCAGCTATCGGACAAAGAAGAACACTGAAGCTTTCTTT.

The table lists this clonotype with many counts. V usage is TRBV29-1 and J usage is TRBJ1-1; D is ambiguous. This CDR3 has 15 residues. V lost 4 bases and J lost 0, with 15 bases in between. CDR1 and CDR2 (germline): SQVTM, ANQGSEA. CDR3 DNA: TGCAGCGTTGTGGAGCCAGCTGCAATGAACACTGAAGCTTTCTTT. It is translated as CSVVEPAAMNTEAFF.

In the case of this clonotype: A much larger clonotype is one base distant, so this may be a read error. The rearrangement links TRBV6-2 or TRBV6-3 to TRBJ2-5; 7 positions agree with TRBD2. The CDR3 is 15 residues long. From germline, CDR1 is MNHEY and CDR2 SVGEGT. The DNA of the CDR3 is TGTGCCAGCAACTCCCATACTAGCGTGCAAGAGACCCAGGACTTC. This encodes CASNSHTSVQETQDF.

This clonotype was recorded many times. The chain employs TRBV6-2 or TRBV6-3 and TRBJ2-7, with D hard to call. Germline V gives CDR1 MNHEY, CDR2 SVGEGT. The CDR3 length is 11 residues. V lost 2 bases, J lost 8 bases, and 7 bases lay in between. The CDR3 loop is CASSYVDQQYF. The CDR3, as DNA: TGTGCCAGCAGTTACGTAGACCAGCAGTACTTC.

This clonotype was recorded many times. The chain joins TRBV20-1 to TRBJ2-7, with D perhaps matching TRBD2 (6 bases). Germline V CDR1 and CDR2: DFQATT, SNEGSKA (reference sequence). V gave up 2 bases and J gave up 3 bases, with 20 bases separating them. This CDR3 is 16 amino acids long. The CDR3 nucleotides read TGCAGTGCTAGACCTTTACCCCAGGGACTCCGCTACGAGCAGTACTTC. Translating gives CSARPLPQGLRYEQYF.

This clonotype was found many times. The chain couples TRBV11-2 to TRBJ1-2; D remains ambiguous. The CDR3 length is 11 residues. Trimming stripped 0 bases from V and 14 bases from J, with 10 bases between. Germline CDR1 reads SGHAT; CDR2 reads FQNNGV. The CDR3 sequence: CASSLDNRVTF. Written as DNA, the CDR3 is TGTGCCAGCAGCTTAGATAACCGCGTGACCTTC.

The J gene is TRBJ2-5, the V gene TRBV3-1, with 10 bases that match TRBD2. V lost 4 bases to trimming and J lost 5 bases; unmatched junction nucleotides: 13. The CDR3 spans 17 residues. CDR1 LGHDT and CDR2 YNNKEL come from the germline V gene (reference sequence). CDR3 in DNA: TGTGCCAGCAGCCCCGGACTAGCGGAGTCTCATGGGGAGACCCAGTACTTC. Amino acid sequence: CASSPGLAESHGETQYF.

This clonotype was observed many times. In nucleotides, the CDR3 is TGTGCCAGCAGTTTATACGAGGGAGACCAGCCCCAGCATTTT. Translation gives CASSLYEGDQPQHF. The chain recombines TRBV27 with TRBJ1-5; D gene ambiguous. Trimming cost V 1 base and J 7 bases, with 11 bases left between them. Germline-derived CDR1 and CDR2 are MNHEY and SMNVEV (reference sequence). The CDR3 has 14 residues.

This clonotype was counted at least ten times. This chain links TRBV5-1 with TRBJ1-3; TRBD1 agrees at 7 bases. CDR3 size: 16 residues. The germline CDR1 and CDR2 sequences are SGHRS and YFSETQ. The J segment lost 0 bases and the V segment lost 7 bases, leaving 10 bases of the junction unmatched. Here the CDR3 reads CASATTGETSGNTIYF. The DNA for the CDR3 is TGCGCCAGCGCAACTACAGGGGAGACCTCTGGAAACACCATATATTTT. Drawing the rest from reference TRBV5-1 and TRBJ1-3, the complete variable domain is KAGVTQTPRYLIKTRGQQVTLSCSPISGHRSVSWYQQTPGQGLQFLFEYFSETQRNKGNFPGRFSGRQFSNSRSEMNVSTLELGDSALYLCASATTGETSGNTIYFGEGSWLTVV.